The 21 T cell receptor beta chains below come from one sample, sequenced in a study of T cell repertoires in cytomegalovirus infection (dated by TCRdb to about 2019). The sequencer listed for this sample is Illumina HiSeq 1500. TCRdb itself trimmed the public reads at Q25 with fastp, ran MiXCR and retained productive beta chains. Each CDR3 protein gets just one entry, which takes the most common genes and DNA from the rows behind it. For this sample there are roughly 230,000 distinct CDR3 sequences; about 20% appear just once. The top ten hold roughly 18% of the sample. Source material: CD8+ T cells from PBMCs. All receptors derive from a human donor in good health (CMV status not recorded). Some clones in this sample may be carry-over from other donors' samples.

V usage is TRBV28 and J usage is TRBJ2-3, with 8 bases aligning to TRBD2. Trimming at V came to 5 bases and at J to 3 bases, leaving 4 bases not matched to a gene. The CDR3 spans 14 residues. Germline loops: CDR1 MDHEN, CDR2 SYDVKM. Here the CDR3 DNA reads TGTGCCAGCAGTCGAGCGGGGGAAACAGATACGCAGTATTTT. Translated, it gives CASSRAGETDTQYF.

The sample holds many counts of this clonotype. This chain links TRBV7-6 with TRBJ1-1, with D unclear. The CDR3 consists of 13 residues. V gave up 1 base and J gave up 4 bases, with 7 bases separating them. Looked up from germline, CDR1 is SGHVS and CDR2 is FNYEAQ. The CDR3: CASSLGFGTEAFF. The CDR3 nucleotides are TGTGCCAGCAGCTTAGGGTTTGGCACTGAAGCTTTCTTT.

This chain links TRBV20-1 with TRBJ1-5; 9 bases agree with TRBD1. Germline V gene lookup returns CDR1 DFQATT and CDR2 SNEGSKA (reference sequence). The CDR3 is 15 residues long. Unmatched junction bases numbered 13, after V lost 6 bases and J lost 7 bases. In nucleotides, the CDR3 is TGCAGTGCCCTTTCCGGGACAGGGAGTTGGCAGCCCCAGCATTTT. Translation gives CSALSGTGSWQPQHF.

The chain uses TRBV3-1 and TRBJ2-1; TRBD1 matches at 8 bases. From germline, CDR1 is LGHDT and CDR2 YNNKEL (reference sequence). V lost 0 bases and J lost 2; bases outside the gene matches: 9. This CDR3 is 18 amino acids long. Here the CDR3 reads CASSQDFGQGSPYNEQFF. The CDR3 coding sequence is TGTGCCAGCAGCCAAGATTTCGGACAGGGCAGCCCCTACAATGAGCAGTTCTTC.

This clonotype was recorded a few times. V is TRBV2 and J is TRBJ1-2; weak D call: TRBD1 (5 bases). In germline, CDR1 is SNHLY, CDR2 FYNNEI. V was shortened by 3 bases and J by 4 bases, with 18 bases between the two germline ends. The CDR3 sequence is 16 residues long. In DNA form, the CDR3 reads TGTGCCAGCAGTGACTTAGACAGCTACCCCCTCTATGGCTACACCTTC. It yields the protein CASSDLDSYPLYGYTF.

This clonotype was found many times. J is TRBJ1-1 and V is TRBV7-9; no definite D call. V was clipped by 4 bases and J by 4 bases, with 7 bases between them. This CDR3 is 12 amino acids long. From germline, CDR1 is SEHNR and CDR2 FQNEAQ (reference sequence). CDR3 nucleotides: TGTGCCAGCAGCTCTCAAAGCACTGAAGCTTTCTTT. Residues: CASSSQSTEAFF.

The chain uses TRBV29-1 and TRBJ2-1, with 10 bases lining up with TRBD1. CDR1 and CDR2 (germline): SQVTM, ANQGSEA. V lost 0 bases, J lost 3 bases, and 5 bases stayed unmatched. The CDR3 loop spans 16 amino acids. CDR3 protein: CSVEDGGQGSYNEQFF. The CDR3 DNA is TGCAGCGTTGAAGATGGGGGACAGGGGAGCTACAATGAGCAGTTCTTC.

The sample holds a few counts of this clonotype. J is TRBJ1-1 and V is TRBV5-6; no firm D call. There are 13 residues in the CDR3. The V and J ends lost 4 bases and 1 base respectively, with 8 bases between them. Germline V gene data show CDR1 as SGHDT and CDR2 as YYEEEE. The CDR3 sequence: CASSAQENTEAFF. CDR3 nucleotide sequence: TGTGCCAGCAGCGCCCAGGAGAACACTGAAGCTTTCTTT.

The chain uses TRBV5-1 and TRBJ2-3; TRBD2 aligns across 11 bases. The length of the CDR3 is 15 residues. The ends lost 4 bases at V and 2 bases at J; junction bases unmatched: 3. Germline CDR1 SGHRS, CDR2 YFSETQ. The chain's CDR3 is CASSRGLADTDTQYF. The DNA for the CDR3 is TGCGCCAGCAGCCGGGGACTAGCGGACACAGATACGCAGTATTTT.

The chain links TRBV29-1 to TRBJ2-2; TRBD1 is a possible D gene (6 bases). The CDR3 length is 14 residues. Germline V gives CDR1 SQVTM, CDR2 ANQGSEA. V lost 4 bases, J lost 5 bases, and 14 bases lay in between. The CDR3 is CSVGRGGRTGELFF. The CDR3 DNA sequence: TGCAGCGTTGGACGTGGGGGCCGGACCGGGGAGCTGTTTTTT.

The gene calls are TRBV27 and TRBJ2-7; 9 bases map to TRBD1. Germline V gene sequence: CDR1 MNHEY, CDR2 SMNVEV (reference sequence). The junction had 10 bases not matched to a gene; V was cut back by 2 bases and J by 5 bases. The CDR3 runs 16 residues. The CDR3 sequence is CASSLGWDRDSHEQYF. The CDR3 bases are TGTGCCAGCAGTTTAGGGTGGGACAGGGACAGCCACGAGCAGTACTTC.

This clonotype was detected many times. The chain employs TRBV7-8 and TRBJ2-3, with a possible D match to TRBD1 (5 bases). Trimming pared 8 bases from V and 6 bases from J, leaving 15 bases between. Germline V lookup: CDR1 SGHVS, CDR2 FQNEAQ. This CDR3 comprises 13 residues. CDR3 sequence reads: CASGANSVDTQYF. DNA for the CDR3: TGTGCCAGCGGGGCAAACAGTGTCGATACGCAGTATTTT.

This clonotype was seen ten or more times. The chain recombines TRBV7-9 with TRBJ2-1; possibly TRBD2 for D (7 bases). The germline V gene has CDR1 SEHNR and CDR2 FQNEAQ (reference sequence). The V gene lost 10 bases and the J gene lost 3 bases, with 16 bases spanning the gap. This CDR3 contains 14 residues. The CDR3 loop reads CATPKGGDYNEQFF. As DNA, the CDR3 is TGTGCCACCCCGAAGGGGGGGGACTACAATGAGCAGTTCTTC.

This clonotype turned up a few times. The rearrangement joins TRBV20-1 to TRBJ2-1; no reliable D call. V dropped 3 bases and J dropped 0 bases, with 9 bases sitting between them. Germline assignment: CDR1 DFQATT and CDR2 SNEGSKA (reference sequence). The CDR3 is 14 residues long. The CDR3 region has the DNA TGCAGTGCTAGTTGGTCCAGCTCCTACAATGAGCAGTTCTTC. This translates into CSASWSSSYNEQFF.

The CDR3 nucleotides read TGTGCCAGCGATACGGGGGAAGATCAGCCCCAGCATTTT. Its translation is CASDTGEDQPQHF. The chain couples TRBV12-3 or TRBV12-4 to TRBJ1-5; possible D gene TRBD1, 5 bases. The CDR3 loop spans 13 amino acids. V shed 8 bases and J shed 5 bases, with 13 bases lying between them.

The rearrangement links TRBV7-3 to TRBJ1-5; TRBD1 might be the D (6 bases). Between the trimmed V and J ends, which lost 5 bases and 3 bases, there was a span of 17 bases. Germline V lookup: CDR1 SGHTA, CDR2 FQGTGA. This CDR3 is 16 amino acids long. This CDR3 reads CASSQTGTLINQPQHF. The DNA of the CDR3 is TGTGCCAGCAGCCAAACCGGGACACTCATCAATCAGCCCCAGCATTTT. The full variable domain, completed using reference TRBV7-3 and TRBJ1-5, is GAGVSQTPSNKVTEKGKYVELRCDPISGHTALYWYRQSLGQGPEFLIYFQGTGAADDSGLPNDRFFAVRPEGSVSTLKIQRTERGDSAVYLCASSQTGTLINQPQHFGDGTRLSIL.

This chain joins TRBV6-2 or TRBV6-3 and TRBJ2-5; the D gene could be TRBD1 or TRBD2 (5 bases each). V dropped 6 bases and J dropped 5 bases, with 10 bases sitting between them. Germline CDR1 reads MNHEY; CDR2 reads SVGEGT. The CDR3 consists of 12 residues. The CDR3 coding sequence is TGTGCCAGCAGCCACTGGGGGGAGACCCAGTACTTC. As protein: CASSHWGETQYF.

V usage is TRBV20-1 and J usage is TRBJ2-7, with 11 bases identical to TRBD2. V was clipped by 6 bases and J by 2 bases; unmatched bases: 12. Germline assignment: CDR1 DFQATT and CDR2 SNEGSKA (reference sequence). The CDR3 has 16 residues. DNA for the CDR3: TGCAGTGCCGCATCTCGACTAGCGGGGCCCACCTACGAGCAGTACTTC. Its protein is CSAASRLAGPTYEQYF.

The rearrangement joins TRBV12-3 or TRBV12-4 to TRBJ1-1, with 7 bases matching TRBD1. This CDR3 is 14 amino acids long. V lost 10 bases to trimming and J lost 4 bases; unmatched junction nucleotides: 12. CDR3 residues: CATTGATGITEAFF. The CDR3 coding sequence is TGTGCCACCACAGGGGCGACAGGGATCACTGAAGCTTTCTTT.

This clonotype was picked up a small number of times. This chain connects TRBV7-7 to TRBJ2-1; perhaps TRBD2 as D (7 bases). V lost 8 bases to trimming and J lost 5 bases, with 10 bases between them. This CDR3 spans 12 amino acids. The germline CDR1 and CDR2 sequences are SSHAT and FNYEAQ (reference sequence). CDR3: CASGGAHNEQFF. The CDR3 region has the DNA TGTGCCAGCGGGGGGGCCCACAATGAGCAGTTCTTC.

The CDR3, as DNA: TGTGCCAGCAGTTACCCCGCTGGGGAGTGGGATGAGCAGTTCTTC. Translating it yields CASSYPAGEWDEQFF. The chain recombines TRBV6-5 with TRBJ2-1; perhaps TRBD2 as D (5 bases). Germline values: CDR1 MNHEY, CDR2 SVGAGI. The CDR3 runs to 15 residues. Trimming shortened V by 2 bases and J by 8 bases, and 16 bases separated the two germline ends.